A single sample gave rise to the 8 T cell receptor beta chains below, sequenced in a study of blood T cell repertoires in COVID-19. The data were produced by immunoSEQ multiplex PCR, yet TCRdb's version contains in-frame clones alone and is incomplete. The repertoire consists of about 140,000 clones, with about four fifths occurring once and the leading ten covering 1.6%. Input material: peripheral blood. The receptors originated from a human donor in a cohort sampled during active COVID-19.

This clone has only one observation. The DNA for the CDR3 is TGTGCCACCAGCAGAGATCAGCCAGGAATTAGCAATCAGCCCCAGCATTTT. The encoded protein is CATSRDQPGISNQPQHF. The chain uses TRBV15 and TRBJ1-5; D call uncertain. The CDR3 loop spans 17 amino acids. Germline V gene data show CDR1 as LNHNV and CDR2 as YYDKDF (reference sequence). Trimming cost V 0 bases and J 0 bases, with 12 bases left between them.

This chain uses TRBV7-2 with TRBJ1-2, with 9 bases matching TRBD1. This CDR3 contains 14 residues. Germline V gene sequence: CDR1 SGHTA, CDR2 FQGNSA. Unmatched junction bases numbered 6, after V lost 6 bases and J lost 4 bases. The CDR3 region has the DNA TGTGCCAGCAGATCGGGACAGGGTGCCTATGGCTACACCTTC. Translating it yields CASRSGQGAYGYTF. The whole variable domain, filled in from reference TRBV7-2 and TRBJ1-2, reads GAGVSQSPSNKVTEKGKDVELRCDPISGHTALYWYRQSLGQGLEFLIYFQGNSAPDKSGLPSDRFSAERTGGSVSTLTIQRTQQEDSAVYLCASRSGQGAYGYTFGSGTRLTVV.

This chain joins TRBV28 and TRBJ1-4, with TRBD1 matching 7 bases. Trimming cost V 3 bases and J 3 bases; bases outside gene matches: 1. CDR1 is MDHEN, CDR2 SYDVKM, per germline. The CDR3 length is 14 residues. CDR3 loop: CASSFRGSNEKLFF. Here the CDR3 DNA reads TGTGCCAGCAGTTTCAGGGGGTCTAATGAAAAACTGTTTTTT.

This chain uses TRBV30 with TRBJ2-2, with a possible D match to TRBD2 (5 bases). The V gene lost 5 bases and the J gene lost 6 bases, with 13 bases spanning the gap. Germline CDR1 is GTSNPN and CDR2 is SVGIG (reference sequence). The CDR3 loop spans 13 amino acids. CDR3 amino acids: CAWARALSGELFF. CDR3 coding DNA: TGTGCCTGGGCGAGGGCGCTATCCGGGGAGCTGTTTTTT.

The chain employs TRBV13 and TRBJ2-7, with 10 bases matching TRBD2. With V trimmed by 3 bases and J by 4 bases, 3 bases remained unmatched. The CDR3 is 14 amino acids. The germline CDR1 and CDR2 sequences are PRHDT and FYEKMQ (reference sequence). Written as DNA, the CDR3 is TGTGCCAGCAGCTTCAAGACTAGCGGGTACGAGCAGTACTTC. Its protein is CASSFKTSGYEQYF.

The J gene is TRBJ2-1, the V gene TRBV12-5, with D unclear. With 3 bases removed from V and 0 bases from J, the gap between germline ends came to 15 bases. The V gene's germline CDR1 is LGHNT and CDR2 FRNRAP. The CDR3 covers 17 residues. DNA for the CDR3: TGTGCTAGTGGTTTTTCGAGTGCGCGGAGCTCCTACAATGAGCAGTTCTTC. Translation gives CASGFSSARSSYNEQFF.

V and J are TRBV7-3 and TRBJ2-1, with TRBD2 matching over 9 bases. The trim removed 5 bases at V and 2 bases at J, leaving 10 bases unmatched. Germline V CDR1 and CDR2: SGHTA, FQGTGA. The CDR3 has 17 residues. CDR3 coding DNA: TGTGCCAGCAGCCCACAGGCTAGCGGGATTACCTACAATGAGCAGTTCTTC. This translates into CASSPQASGITYNEQFF.

This chain joins TRBV19 and TRBJ1-2, with 9 bases lining up with TRBD1. In germline, CDR1 is LNHDA, CDR2 SQIVND (reference sequence). Losses at the gene ends were 3 bases for V and 2 bases for J; bases not matched to a gene: 4. This CDR3 spans 15 amino acids. In nucleotides, the CDR3 is TGTGCCAGTAGTATGCCCGGGACAGGGAACTATGGCTACACCTTC. It is translated as CASSMPGTGNYGYTF.